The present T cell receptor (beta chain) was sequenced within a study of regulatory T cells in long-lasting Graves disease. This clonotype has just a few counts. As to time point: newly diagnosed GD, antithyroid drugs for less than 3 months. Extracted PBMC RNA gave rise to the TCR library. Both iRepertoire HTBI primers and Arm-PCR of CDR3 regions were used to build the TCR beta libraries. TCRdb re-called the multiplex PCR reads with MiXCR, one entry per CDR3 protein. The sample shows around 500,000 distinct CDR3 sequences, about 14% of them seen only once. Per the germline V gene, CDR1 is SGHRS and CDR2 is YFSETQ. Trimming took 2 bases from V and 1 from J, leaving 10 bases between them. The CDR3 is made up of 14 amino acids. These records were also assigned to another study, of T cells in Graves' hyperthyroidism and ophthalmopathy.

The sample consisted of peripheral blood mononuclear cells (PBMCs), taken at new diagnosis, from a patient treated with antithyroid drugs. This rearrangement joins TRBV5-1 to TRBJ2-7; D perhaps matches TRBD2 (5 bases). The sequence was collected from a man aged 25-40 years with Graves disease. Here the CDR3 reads CASSFEAVSYEQYF. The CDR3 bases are TGCGCCAGCAGCTTCGAAGCGGTTTCCTACGAGCAGTACTTC.